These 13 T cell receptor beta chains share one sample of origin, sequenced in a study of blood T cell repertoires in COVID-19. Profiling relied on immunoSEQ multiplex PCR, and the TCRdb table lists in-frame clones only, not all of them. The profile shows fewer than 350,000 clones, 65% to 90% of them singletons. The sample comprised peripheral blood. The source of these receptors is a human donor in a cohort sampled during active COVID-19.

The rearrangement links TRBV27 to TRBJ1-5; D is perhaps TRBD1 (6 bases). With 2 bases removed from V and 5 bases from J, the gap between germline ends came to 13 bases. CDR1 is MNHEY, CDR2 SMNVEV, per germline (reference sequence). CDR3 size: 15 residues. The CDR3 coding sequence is TGTGCCAGCAGTTTAGTCCGGGACAAGCATCAGCCCCAGCATTTT. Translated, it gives CASSLVRDKHQPQHF.

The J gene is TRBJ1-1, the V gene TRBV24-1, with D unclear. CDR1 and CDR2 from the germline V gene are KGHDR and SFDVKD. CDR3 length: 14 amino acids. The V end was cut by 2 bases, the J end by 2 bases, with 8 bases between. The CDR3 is CATSDSRVNTEAFF. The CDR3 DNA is TGTGCCACCAGTGATTCGAGGGTAAACACTGAAGCTTTCTTT.

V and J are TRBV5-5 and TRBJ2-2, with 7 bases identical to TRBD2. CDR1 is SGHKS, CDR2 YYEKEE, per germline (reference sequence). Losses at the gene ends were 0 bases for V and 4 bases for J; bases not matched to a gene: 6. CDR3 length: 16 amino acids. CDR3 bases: TGTGCCAGCAGCTTGGCCTCGGGAGGAGTCACCGGGGAGCTGTTTTTT. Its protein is CASSLASGGVTGELFF. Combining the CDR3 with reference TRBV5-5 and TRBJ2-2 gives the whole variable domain DAGVTQSPTHLIKTRGQQVTLRCSPISGHKSVSWYQQVLGQGPQFIFQYYEKEERGRGNFPDRFSARQFPNYSSELNVNALLLGDSALYLCASSLASGGVTGELFFGEGSRLTVL.

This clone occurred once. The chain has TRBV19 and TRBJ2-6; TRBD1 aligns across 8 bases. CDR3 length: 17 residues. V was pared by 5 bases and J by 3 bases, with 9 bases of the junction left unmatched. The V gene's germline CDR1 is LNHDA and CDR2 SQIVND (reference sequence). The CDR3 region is CASSAWTGYVGANVLTF. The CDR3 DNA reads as TGTGCCAGTAGTGCCTGGACAGGGTATGTTGGGGCCAACGTCCTGACTTTC.

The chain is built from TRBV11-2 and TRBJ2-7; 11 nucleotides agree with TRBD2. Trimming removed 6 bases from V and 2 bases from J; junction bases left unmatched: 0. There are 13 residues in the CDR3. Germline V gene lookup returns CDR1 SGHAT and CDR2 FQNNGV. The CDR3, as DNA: TGTGCCAGCAGGGGACTAGCGGCCTACGAGCAGTACTTC. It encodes CASRGLAAYEQYF.

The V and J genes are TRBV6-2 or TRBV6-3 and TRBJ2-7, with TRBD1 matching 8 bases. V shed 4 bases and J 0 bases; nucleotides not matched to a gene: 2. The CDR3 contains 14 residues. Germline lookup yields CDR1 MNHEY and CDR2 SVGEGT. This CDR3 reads CASSWDRSSYEQYF. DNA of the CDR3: TGTGCCAGCAGTTGGGACAGGAGCTCCTACGAGCAGTACTTC.

CDR3 DNA: TGTGCCAGCAGTGCCGGACAGGGTGGGATCTATGGCTACACCTTC. Residues: CASSAGQGGIYGYTF. The V gene is TRBV28, the J gene TRBJ1-2; the match to TRBD1 covers 8 bases. The trim removed 5 bases at V and 4 bases at J, leaving 9 bases unmatched. CDR3 length equals 15 residues. Per germline, CDR1 MDHEN and CDR2 SYDVKM.

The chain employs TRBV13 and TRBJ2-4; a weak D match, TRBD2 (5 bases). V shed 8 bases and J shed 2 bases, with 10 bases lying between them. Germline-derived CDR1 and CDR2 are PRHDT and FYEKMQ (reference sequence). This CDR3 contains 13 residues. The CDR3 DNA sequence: TGTGCCAGCTCGACGGGGTCCAAAAACATTCAGTACTTC. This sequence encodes CASSTGSKNIQYF.

Here the CDR3 DNA reads TGCGCCAGCAGTGAGCCGGCGGTCAGAGGGTCCTATGGCTACACCTTC. Protein sequence: CASSEPAVRGSYGYTF. The chain carries TRBV10-1 and TRBJ1-2; the D is unclear. The CDR3 length is 16 residues. The germline V and J ends were trimmed by 2 bases and 4 bases, with 17 bases remaining between them. The germline V gene encodes CDR1 WNHNN and CDR2 SYGVQD (reference sequence).

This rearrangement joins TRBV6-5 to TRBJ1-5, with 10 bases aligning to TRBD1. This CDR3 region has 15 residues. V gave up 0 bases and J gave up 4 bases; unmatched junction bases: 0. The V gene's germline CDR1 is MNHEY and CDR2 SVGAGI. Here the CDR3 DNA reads TGTGCCAGCAGTTACTCGGACAGGGGGAATCAGCCCCAGCATTTT. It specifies CASSYSDRGNQPQHF.

This CDR3 is CASSQDSGHILQYF. The CDR3 DNA is TGTGCCAGCAGCCAAGATTCCGGACACATCCTTCAGTACTTC. The chain links TRBV3-1 (or the pseudogene TRBV3-2) to TRBJ2-4; tentatively, D is TRBD1 (5 bases). This CDR3 contains 14 residues. Trimming stripped 0 bases from V and 11 bases from J, with 14 bases between. Per the germline V gene, CDR1 is LGHDT and CDR2 is YNNKEL (reference sequence).

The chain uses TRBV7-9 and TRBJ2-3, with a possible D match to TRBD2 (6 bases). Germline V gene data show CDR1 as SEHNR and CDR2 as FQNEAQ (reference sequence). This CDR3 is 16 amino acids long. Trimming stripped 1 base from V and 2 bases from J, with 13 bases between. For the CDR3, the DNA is TGTGCCAGCAGCTTAGGACCGGGACTGGACACAGATACGCAGTATTTT. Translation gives CASSLGPGLDTDTQYF.

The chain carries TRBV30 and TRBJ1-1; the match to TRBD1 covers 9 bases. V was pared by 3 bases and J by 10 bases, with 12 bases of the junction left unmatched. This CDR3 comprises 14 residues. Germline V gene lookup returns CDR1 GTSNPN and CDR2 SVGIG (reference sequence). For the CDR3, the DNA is TGTGCCTGGAGGGGACAGGGTCAAACCCCCCGAGCTTTCTTT. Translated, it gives CAWRGQGQTPRAFF.